The 22 T cell receptor beta chains given below trace back to one sample, sequenced in a study of regulatory T cells in long-lasting Graves disease. In building TCR beta libraries, iRepertoire HTBI primers were used together with Arm-PCR of CDR3 regions. From the multiplex PCR reads, TCRdb called clonotypes with MiXCR, one entry per CDR3 protein. This table holds 400,000 to 450,000 distinct CDR3 sequences, around 14% found once. The time point was: newly diagnosed GD, antithyroid drugs for less than 3 months. PBMC RNA was the source of the TCR library. The sample was also linked to a second study, of T cells in Graves' hyperthyroidism and ophthalmopathy.

The specimen was peripheral blood mononuclear cells (PBMCs), collected at new diagnosis, from a patient treated with antithyroid drugs. The receptors here all came from a woman in her thirties with Graves disease.

This clonotype occurred many times. This rearrangement joins TRBV7-9 to TRBJ1-2; tentatively, D is TRBD1 (5 bases). CDR1 SEHNR and CDR2 FQNEAQ come from the germline V gene (reference sequence). The CDR3 has 13 residues. V shed 1 base and J shed 5 bases, with 8 bases lying between them. The CDR3 loop reads CASSLDRLYGYTF. The CDR3 region has the DNA TGTGCCAGCAGCTTAGACAGGTTGTATGGCTACACCTTC.

This clonotype was observed a few times. The V call is TRBV28, the J call TRBJ1-5, with 9 positions matching TRBD1. After removal of 7 bases from V and 6 bases from J, the junction contained 28 bases not matched to a gene. Germline CDR1 is MDHEN and CDR2 is SYDVKM. The CDR3 consists of 21 residues. In nucleotides, the CDR3 is TGTGCCAGCACTCCACCCCGGAATGCGGGACAGGGCTATTGGTTCGGTCAGCCCCAGCATTTT. Amino acids: CASTPPRNAGQGYWFGQPQHF.

This clonotype was seen at least ten times. Here the CDR3 DNA reads TGTGCCAGCAGCGACAGCGGGGGAAGCTCCTACGAGCAGTACTTC. Amino acid sequence: CASSDSGGSSYEQYF. The chain couples TRBV7-3 to TRBJ2-7; 8 bases are a match to TRBD2. V dropped 5 bases and J dropped 0; count of bases not matched to a gene: 6. Germline loops: CDR1 SGHTA, CDR2 FQGTGA. The CDR3 length is 15 residues.

The chain links TRBV7-8 to TRBJ1-5, with D possibly being TRBD1 (6 bases). The CDR3 is 14 amino acids. V was shortened by 5 bases and J by 11 bases, with 19 bases between the two germline ends. Germline V CDR1 and CDR2: SGHVS, FQNEAQ. The CDR3, as DNA: TGTGCCAGCAGCGAGGGACACGGTCTCGATGCCCAGCATTTT. Translating gives CASSEGHGLDAQHF. The variable domain in full, with the rest retrieved from reference TRBV7-8 and TRBJ1-5, is GAGVSQSPRYKVAKRGQDVALRCDPISGHVSLFWYQQALGQGPEFLTYFQNEAQLDKSGLPSDRFFAERPEGSVSTLKIQRTQQEDSAVYLCASSEGHGLDAQHFGDGTRLSIL.

In the case of this clonotype: This likely reflects a read error, since a far larger clone is one base away. The V gene is TRBV15, the J gene TRBJ2-1, with D hard to call. The CDR3 totals 11 residues. With 3 bases removed from V and 3 bases from J, the gap between germline ends came to 0 bases. The germline V gene has CDR1 LNHNV and CDR2 YYDKDF (reference sequence). CDR3 sequence reads: CATSSYNEQFF. Here the CDR3 DNA reads TGTGCCACCAGCAGCTACAATGAGCAGTTCTTC. The full variable domain, completed using reference TRBV15 and TRBJ2-1, is DAMVIQNPRYQVTQFGKPVTLSCSQTLNHNVMYWYQQKSSQAPKLLFHYYDKDFNNEADTPDNFQSRRPNTSFCFLDIRSPGLGDTAMYLCATSSYNEQFFGPGTRLTVL.

In regard to this clonotype: A much larger clone lies a single base off, so this may be a read error. This rearrangement joins TRBV6-5 to TRBJ2-2, with D perhaps TRBD2 (6 bases). The CDR3 is made up of 18 amino acids. The germline V gene has CDR1 MNHEY and CDR2 SVGAGI. CDR3 bases: TGTGCCAGCAGTCTAAGCGGGCCCAGTGCTCTGAACACCGGGGGGCTGTTTTTT. Translated, it gives CASSLSGPSALNTGGLFF.

This clonotype was counted ten times or more. V is TRBV20-1 and J is TRBJ1-5, with D perhaps TRBD1 (5 bases). This CDR3 is built from 15 residues. The V gene's germline CDR1 is DFQATT and CDR2 SNEGSKA (reference sequence). Trimming shortened V by 5 bases and J by 5 bases, and 19 bases separated the two germline ends. The CDR3 loop reads CSAGAPGTPHQPQHF. DNA for the CDR3: TGCAGTGCTGGAGCCCCCGGGACCCCCCATCAGCCCCAGCATTTT.

This clonotype was observed many times. V usage is TRBV19 and J usage is TRBJ1-2; TRBD1 might be the D (5 bases). This CDR3 contains 13 residues. The V gene lost 3 bases and the J gene lost 5 bases, with 10 bases spanning the gap. Germline V CDR1 and CDR2: LNHDA, SQIVND (reference sequence). DNA for the CDR3: TGTGCCAGTAGTATCCGGGACTTATATGGCTACACCTTC. It specifies CASSIRDLYGYTF.

This clonotype was detected ten times or more. This chain connects TRBV2 to TRBJ2-1; 11 bases agree with TRBD2. CDR3 length equals 14 residues. The J segment lost 10 bases and the V segment lost 3 bases, leaving 5 bases of the junction unmatched. CDR1 is SNHLY, CDR2 FYNNEI, per germline. The CDR3 sequence: CASSDFSGRGEQFF. The CDR3 coding sequence is TGTGCCAGCAGTGATTTTAGCGGGAGGGGCGAGCAGTTCTTC.

As regards this clonotype: A far larger clone lies a single base away; this is likely a read error. The chain joins TRBV7-2 to TRBJ2-3; TRBD2 agrees at 8 bases. The junction had 2 bases not matched to a gene; V was cut back by 2 bases and J by 4 bases. CDR3 length equals 14 residues. Germline CDR1 reads SGHTA; CDR2 reads FQGNSA. In DNA, the CDR3 is TGTGCCAGCAGCTTAACGGGAGGGGCAGATACGCAGTATTTT. It translates to CASSLTGGADTQYF.

Written as DNA, the CDR3 is TGTGCCAGCACCATGCGGGACAGCGCCCATGAAAAACTGTTTTTT. This codes for CASTMRDSAHEKLFF. The chain links TRBV7-8 to TRBJ1-4, with TRBD1 identical over 7 bases. Germline-derived CDR1 and CDR2 are SGHVS and FQNEAQ. The CDR3 spans 15 residues. The ends lost 7 bases at V and 6 bases at J; junction bases unmatched: 11.

In its sample, this clonotype was seen many times. The V gene is TRBV6-1, the J gene TRBJ2-7, with TRBD2 identical over 7 bases. V was clipped by 5 bases and J by 0 bases; unmatched bases: 10. CDR1 is MNHNS, CDR2 SASEGT, per germline. This CDR3 comprises 16 residues. DNA of the CDR3: TGTGCCAGCAGTCATAGCGGGCGGCGGAGCTCCTACGAGCAGTACTTC. Its protein product is CASSHSGRRSSYEQYF.

The sample holds one count of this clonotype. This CDR3 is CASSSGLAGTFGRFYNEQYF. In nucleotides, the CDR3 is TGTGCCAGCAGTTCGGGACTAGCGGGTACCTTTGGGCGATTCTACAATGAGCAGTACTTC. V usage is TRBV28 and J usage is TRBJ2-3, with 12 bases aligning to TRBD2. The DNA end is a closer match to TRBJ2-7, so the J assignment may be wrong. The germline gives CDR1 MDHEN, CDR2 SYDVKM. The CDR3 is made up of 20 amino acids.

The sample holds many counts of this clonotype. This chain links TRBV7-2 with TRBJ2-7; D remains ambiguous. Germline V gene data show CDR1 as SGHTA and CDR2 as FQGNSA. Between the trimmed V and J ends, which lost 7 bases and 0 bases, there was a span of 19 bases. The CDR3 consists of 16 residues. CDR3 DNA sequence: TGTGCCAGCACCACCCCCCCCGGTTTTAGCTCCTACGAGCAGTACTTC. Its translation: CASTTPPGFSSYEQYF.

The table lists this clonotype with many counts. This rearrangement joins TRBV5-1 to TRBJ2-2; D is possibly TRBD1 or TRBD2 (6 bases each). Germline V gene sequence: CDR1 SGHRS, CDR2 YFSETQ. The CDR3 totals 16 residues. Trimming took 4 bases from V and 4 from J, leaving 17 bases between them. The CDR3 sequence is CASSKAGDSVTGELFF. As DNA, the CDR3 is TGCGCCAGCAGCAAAGCAGGGGACTCCGTCACCGGGGAGCTGTTTTTT.

This clonotype was recorded at least ten times. The chain combines TRBV28 with TRBJ2-1, with 9 nucleotides matching TRBD2. Per the germline V gene, CDR1 is MDHEN and CDR2 is SYDVKM. The length of the CDR3 is 16 residues. V lost 5 bases to trimming and J lost 9 bases; unmatched junction nucleotides: 14. This chain's CDR3 is CASSPRGVAGAAEQFF. CDR3 DNA sequence: TGTGCCAGCAGTCCCAGGGGGGTAGCGGGAGCTGCTGAGCAGTTCTTC.

This clonotype was seen more than once but under ten times. The chain combines TRBV20-1 with TRBJ1-5; D is ambiguous. The CDR3 is 11 amino acids. Deletions cut 3 bases from V and 7 bases from J, with 7 bases between. Germline lookup yields CDR1 DFQATT and CDR2 SNEGSKA (reference sequence). CDR3 amino acids: CSASAGQPQHF. In DNA form, the CDR3 reads TGCAGTGCTAGCGCGGGGCAGCCCCAGCATTTT.

This clonotype was counted many times. This chain links TRBV12-3 or TRBV12-4 with TRBJ2-5; 10 bases match TRBD2. The CDR3 length is 14 residues. Trimming took 3 bases from V and 4 from J; bases not matched to a gene: 2. This CDR3 is CASSLGLAIETQYF. The DNA of the CDR3 is TGTGCCAGCAGTTTGGGACTAGCGATAGAGACCCAGTACTTC.

A few counts support this clonotype. The J gene is TRBJ2-5, the V gene TRBV12-3 or TRBV12-4, with a possible D match to TRBD2 (6 bases). V was pared by 11 bases and J by 2 bases, with 18 bases between. This CDR3 comprises 14 residues. CDR3 region: CAGASGGIQETQYF. Here the CDR3 DNA reads TGTGCCGGAGCCTCTGGGGGGATACAAGAGACCCAGTACTTC.

This chain joins TRBV2 and TRBJ2-6, with D possibly being TRBD2 (6 bases). Germline loops: CDR1 SNHLY, CDR2 FYNNEI. V lost 6 bases and J 0 bases, leaving 12 bases between the germline ends. The CDR3 is 16 residues long. This chain's CDR3 is CASSGTVLSGANVLTF. The CDR3 nucleotides are TGTGCCAGCAGCGGGACTGTCCTCTCTGGGGCCAACGTCCTGACTTTC.

At least ten counts were recorded for this clonotype. The gene calls are TRBV2 and TRBJ1-2; no clear D gene. Trimming removed 1 base from V and 7 bases from J, with 13 bases in between. Germline CDR1 is SNHLY and CDR2 is FYNNEI. The CDR3 extends over 14 amino acids. CDR3 nucleotide sequence: TGTGCCAGCAGTGAAGAGGAGGGAGACTCTGGCTACACCTTC. It yields the protein CASSEEEGDSGYTF.

This clonotype was counted at least ten times. The V call is TRBV15, the J call TRBJ2-1; D perhaps matches TRBD1 (6 bases). CDR1 and CDR2 from the germline V gene are LNHNV and YYDKDF (reference sequence). Trimming cost V 4 bases and J 2 bases, with 18 bases left between them. The CDR3 consists of 17 residues. The CDR3 DNA reads as TGTGCCACCAGCATCCAACCGGGACAACTAACCTACAATGAGCAGTTCTTC. Its protein is CATSIQPGQLTYNEQFF.